These T cell receptor beta chains were read from a single sample in a study of T-cell memory formation after mild COVID-19. TCRdb reanalysed the 5' RACE reads using MiXCR and keeps one entry per CDR3 protein. The sample holds a few hundred thousand distinct CDR3 sequences, less than 25% seen once. Sequencing used PBMCs or a T cell subset sorted from them (not recorded which). The receptor set was obtained from a man between 18 and 35 years old who had mild COVID-19 (a few samples of this study predate the infection). Cell type and time point are not known. Each CDR3 is given with its conserved first and last residue. The D gene is left open where the match is weak. Some rows have no size entry. The others give once, few or many, or a class for an expanded clone.

clone_size: few; cdr3_length: 14; j_call: TRBJ2-2; v_call: TRBV5-1; d_call: .; cdr3_aa: CASSLGRGIGELFF; cdr3_nt: TGCGCCAGCAGCTTGGGCCGGGGAATCGGGGAGCTGTTTTTT
clone_size: few; cdr3_length: 14; j_call: TRBJ2-3; v_call: TRBV20-1; d_call: TRBD2; cdr3_aa: CSASDASGGNTQYF; cdr3_nt: TGCAGTGCTAGCGACGCCAGCGGGGGGAATACGCAGTATTTT
clone_size: few; cdr3_length: 15; j_call: TRBJ1-1; v_call: TRBV4-1; d_call: .; cdr3_aa: CASSQPGIGETEAFF; cdr3_nt: TGCGCCAGCAGCCAACCTGGGATCGGCGAGACTGAAGCTTTCTTT
clone_size: .; cdr3_length: 14; j_call: TRBJ2-1; v_call: TRBV12-3/TRBV12-4; d_call: TRBD1; cdr3_aa: CASQEVTGVGEQFF; cdr3_nt: TGTGCCAGCCAAGAGGTAACAGGGGTAGGTGAGCAGTTCTTC
clone_size: .; cdr3_length: 15; j_call: TRBJ1-1; v_call: TRBV2; d_call: .; cdr3_aa: CASSTLEPGLTEAFF; cdr3_nt: TGTGCCAGCAGTACCTTAGAGCCCGGTCTCACTGAAGCTTTCTTT
clone_size: .; cdr3_length: 16; j_call: TRBJ2-2; v_call: TRBV29-1; d_call: TRBD1; cdr3_aa: CSVFPVGQEYTGELFF; cdr3_nt: TGCAGCGTATTCCCCGTGGGACAGGAGTACACCGGGGAGCTGTTTTTT
clone_size: .; cdr3_length: 16; j_call: TRBJ1-3; v_call: TRBV4-3; d_call: TRBD1; cdr3_aa: CASSQAEGAAGNTIYF; cdr3_nt: TGCGCCAGCAGCCAGGCCGAGGGGGCGGCTGGAAACACCATATATTTT
clone_size: few; cdr3_length: 11; j_call: TRBJ1-6; v_call: TRBV7-2; d_call: .; cdr3_aa: CASSLLVTLHF; cdr3_nt: TGTGCCAGCAGCTTACTCGTCACCCTCCACTTT
clone_size: .; cdr3_length: 19; j_call: TRBJ2-2; v_call: TRBV5-1; d_call: .; cdr3_aa: CASSLSTAIAPGDTGELFF; cdr3_nt: TGCGCCAGCAGCTTGAGTACTGCGATAGCTCCAGGAGACACCGGGGAGCTGTTTTTT
clone_size: few; cdr3_length: 15; j_call: TRBJ2-2; v_call: TRBV6-1; d_call: .; cdr3_aa: CASSEALQGTGELFF; cdr3_nt: TGTGCCAGCAGTGAAGCGCTTCAGGGAACCGGGGAGCTGTTTTTT
clone_size: .; cdr3_length: 13; j_call: TRBJ1-5; v_call: TRBV5-6; d_call: TRBD1; cdr3_aa: CASSATGNQPQHF; cdr3_nt: TGTGCCAGCAGCGCGACAGGGAATCAGCCCCAGCATTTT
clone_size: .; cdr3_length: 13; j_call: TRBJ1-1; v_call: TRBV5-1; d_call: .; cdr3_aa: CASSPDGSTEAFF; cdr3_nt: TGCGCCAGCAGTCCGGACGGAAGCACTGAAGCTTTCTTT
clone_size: few; cdr3_length: 19; j_call: TRBJ2-2; v_call: TRBV10-1; d_call: TRBD2; cdr3_aa: CASSAAGLAGGLNTGELFF; cdr3_nt: TGCGCCAGCAGTGCCGCCGGACTAGCGGGGGGTCTCAACACCGGGGAGCTGTTTTTT
clone_size: .; cdr3_length: 14; j_call: TRBJ1-4; v_call: TRBV7-2; d_call: .; cdr3_aa: CASSLQPTNEKLFF; cdr3_nt: TGTGCCAGCAGCTTACAACCAACTAATGAAAAACTGTTTTTT
clone_size: .; cdr3_length: 13; j_call: TRBJ1-1; v_call: TRBV5-1; d_call: .; cdr3_aa: CASSFQAETEAFF; cdr3_nt: TGCGCCAGCAGCTTTCAAGCAGAAACTGAAGCTTTCTTT
clone_size: .; cdr3_length: 14; j_call: TRBJ1-6; v_call: TRBV2; d_call: TRBD1; cdr3_aa: CATPTRQGQSPLHF; cdr3_nt: TGTGCCACTCCCACCCGACAGGGACAATCACCCCTCCACTTT
clone_size: .; cdr3_length: 12; j_call: TRBJ2-1; v_call: TRBV29-1; d_call: .; cdr3_aa: CSVVQGRREQFF; cdr3_nt: TGCAGCGTTGTACAGGGAAGGAGGGAGCAGTTCTTC
clone_size: many; cdr3_length: 16; j_call: TRBJ2-1; v_call: TRBV5-1; d_call: .; cdr3_aa: CASRLDGGARYDEQFF; cdr3_nt: TGCGCCAGCAGGTTGGACGGGGGCGCAAGGTATGATGAGCAGTTCTTC
clone_size: few; cdr3_length: 17; j_call: TRBJ2-3; v_call: TRBV5-1; d_call: .; cdr3_aa: CASSPAQGKAGGDTQYF; cdr3_nt: TGCGCCAGCAGCCCAGCTCAAGGGAAAGCTGGCGGAGATACGCAGTATTTT
clone_size: .; cdr3_length: 18; j_call: TRBJ2-2; v_call: TRBV14; d_call: .; cdr3_aa: CASSQQNDRKENTGELFF; cdr3_nt: TGTGCCAGCAGCCAACAAAACGACAGGAAGGAGAACACCGGGGAGCTGTTTTTT
clone_size: .; cdr3_length: 14; j_call: TRBJ1-1; v_call: TRBV4-1; d_call: TRBD1; cdr3_aa: CASSPIDRATEAFF; cdr3_nt: TGCGCCAGCAGCCCGATAGACAGGGCGACTGAAGCTTTCTTT
clone_size: .; cdr3_length: 15; j_call: TRBJ2-5; v_call: TRBV7-3; d_call: .; cdr3_aa: CASSPRLSLQETQYF; cdr3_nt: TGTGCCAGCAGCCCTCGACTATCCCTCCAAGAGACCCAGTACTTC
clone_size: .; cdr3_length: 15; j_call: TRBJ2-3; v_call: TRBV7-2; d_call: .; cdr3_aa: CASSLVPGAQIGQYF; cdr3_nt: TGTGCCAGCAGCTTAGTTCCAGGGGCACAGATAGGGCAGTATTTT
clone_size: .; cdr3_length: 15; j_call: TRBJ2-2; v_call: TRBV5-4; d_call: .; cdr3_aa: CASSLVGGMAGELFF; cdr3_nt: TGTGCCAGCAGCTTGGTCGGGGGTATGGCCGGGGAGCTGTTTTTT
clone_size: few; cdr3_length: 16; j_call: TRBJ2-3; v_call: TRBV7-9; d_call: TRBD2; cdr3_aa: CASSDIAGGGADTQYF; cdr3_nt: TGTGCCAGCAGCGATATAGCGGGGGGCGGCGCAGATACGCAGTATTTT
clone_size: .; cdr3_length: 15; j_call: TRBJ2-2; v_call: TRBV5-1; d_call: TRBD1; cdr3_aa: CASSLANTGAGELFF; cdr3_nt: TGCGCCAGCAGCTTGGCCAATACAGGGGCCGGGGAGCTGTTTTTT
clone_size: .; cdr3_length: 14; j_call: TRBJ2-1; v_call: TRBV18; d_call: TRBD1; cdr3_aa: CASSGDRQANEQFF; cdr3_nt: TGTGCCAGCTCAGGGGACAGACAGGCCAATGAGCAGTTCTTC
clone_size: few; cdr3_length: 15; j_call: TRBJ1-1; v_call: TRBV7-9; d_call: .; cdr3_aa: CASSLGGNWGTEAFF; cdr3_nt: TGTGCCAGCAGCTTAGGGGGGAACTGGGGCACTGAAGCTTTCTTT
clone_size: few; cdr3_length: 15; j_call: TRBJ2-3; v_call: TRBV7-3; d_call: TRBD1; cdr3_aa: CASSLLGQSTDTQYF; cdr3_nt: TGTGCCAGCAGCTTATTGGGACAGAGCACAGATACGCAGTATTTT
clone_size: few; cdr3_length: 16; j_call: TRBJ1-1; v_call: TRBV6-5; d_call: TRBD1; cdr3_aa: CASSYSQGEVNTEAFF; cdr3_nt: TGTGCCAGCAGTTACTCACAGGGGGAAGTGAACACTGAAGCTTTCTTT
clone_size: .; cdr3_length: 12; j_call: TRBJ2-1; v_call: TRBV7-6; d_call: TRBD2; cdr3_aa: CASSSAGIEQFF; cdr3_nt: TGTGCCAGCAGCTCAGCGGGGATTGAGCAGTTCTTC
clone_size: few; cdr3_length: 14; j_call: TRBJ2-1; v_call: TRBV6-2/TRBV6-3; d_call: .; cdr3_aa: CASSYPGPYNEQFF; cdr3_nt: TGTGCCAGCAGTTACCCGGGACCATACAATGAGCAGTTCTTC
clone_size: .; cdr3_length: 13; j_call: TRBJ1-1; v_call: TRBV29-1; d_call: .; cdr3_aa: CSVSGALHTEAFF; cdr3_nt: TGCAGCGTCTCCGGGGCGTTACACACTGAAGCTTTCTTT
clone_size: few; cdr3_length: 15; j_call: TRBJ2-3; v_call: TRBV7-9; d_call: .; cdr3_aa: CASSPQGTSTDTQYF; cdr3_nt: TGTGCCAGCAGCCCACAGGGGACTAGCACAGATACGCAGTATTTT
clone_size: .; cdr3_length: 18; j_call: TRBJ1-4; v_call: TRBV4-2; d_call: TRBD1; cdr3_aa: CASSQDSGQGALNEKLFF; cdr3_nt: TGTGCCAGCAGCCAAGATTCGGGACAGGGGGCTCTGAATGAAAAACTGTTTTTT
clone_size: .; cdr3_length: 15; j_call: TRBJ2-2; v_call: TRBV3-1; d_call: TRBD1; cdr3_aa: CASSQEGQVSGELFF; cdr3_nt: TGTGCCAGCAGCCAAGAGGGACAGGTCTCAGGGGAGCTGTTTTTT
clone_size: .; cdr3_length: 16; j_call: TRBJ1-2; v_call: TRBV4-3; d_call: .; cdr3_aa: CASSQDLGVFLYGYTF; cdr3_nt: TGCGCCAGCAGCCAAGATCTGGGCGTCTTCCTCTATGGCTACACCTTC
clone_size: few; cdr3_length: 16; j_call: TRBJ2-3; v_call: TRBV7-2; d_call: TRBD2; cdr3_aa: CASSLVGTSGRDTQYF; cdr3_nt: TGTGCCAGCAGCTTAGTAGGGACTAGCGGCCGGGATACGCAGTATTTT
clone_size: .; cdr3_length: 18; j_call: TRBJ1-2; v_call: TRBV5-1; d_call: .; cdr3_aa: CASSLEGGSPGMSSGYTF; cdr3_nt: TGCGCCAGCAGCTTGGAGGGGGGGTCCCCCGGGATGTCGAGCGGCTACACCTTC
clone_size: few; cdr3_length: 15; j_call: TRBJ2-2; v_call: TRBV28; d_call: .; cdr3_aa: CASLVARSGTGELFF; cdr3_nt: TGTGCCAGCTTGGTAGCGAGAAGTGGCACCGGGGAGCTGTTTTTT
clone_size: .; cdr3_length: 13; j_call: TRBJ1-1; v_call: TRBV7-2; d_call: .; cdr3_aa: CASSPPGEAEAFF; cdr3_nt: TGTGCCAGCAGCCCTCCAGGGGAGGCTGAAGCTTTCTTT
clone_size: .; cdr3_length: 15; j_call: TRBJ1-5; v_call: TRBV20-1; d_call: .; cdr3_aa: CSASADSASNQPQHF; cdr3_nt: TGCAGTGCTAGTGCAGATAGCGCTTCCAATCAGCCCCAGCATTTT
clone_size: .; cdr3_length: 16; j_call: TRBJ2-2; v_call: TRBV11-2; d_call: .; cdr3_aa: CASKPGGGAATGELFF; cdr3_nt: TGTGCCAGCAAACCCGGTGGAGGGGCGGCCACCGGGGAGCTGTTTTTT
clone_size: few; cdr3_length: 14; j_call: TRBJ1-5; v_call: TRBV5-1; d_call: TRBD1; cdr3_aa: CASSNEQGGQPQHF; cdr3_nt: TGCGCCAGCAGCAACGAACAGGGGGGACAGCCCCAGCATTTT
clone_size: few; cdr3_length: 14; j_call: TRBJ2-1; v_call: TRBV5-1; d_call: .; cdr3_aa: CASSLAEPYNEQFF; cdr3_nt: TGCGCCAGCAGCTTGGCCGAGCCCTACAATGAGCAGTTCTTC
clone_size: few; cdr3_length: 16; j_call: TRBJ2-5; v_call: TRBV10-3; d_call: TRBD1; cdr3_aa: CAISDIRQGDRETQYF; cdr3_nt: TGTGCCATCAGTGATATCCGACAGGGGGATAGAGAGACCCAGTACTTC
clone_size: .; cdr3_length: 14; j_call: TRBJ1-1; v_call: TRBV20-1; d_call: .; cdr3_aa: CSAREGAPNTEAFF; cdr3_nt: TGCAGTGCTAGAGAGGGGGCTCCGAACACTGAAGCTTTCTTT
clone_size: few; cdr3_length: 17; j_call: TRBJ1-5; v_call: TRBV7-2; d_call: .; cdr3_aa: CASSLDSLGASNQPQHF; cdr3_nt: TGTGCCAGCAGCTTAGATTCTCTGGGGGCTAGCAATCAGCCCCAGCATTTT
clone_size: few; cdr3_length: 14; j_call: TRBJ2-1; v_call: TRBV7-9; d_call: .; cdr3_aa: CASSQTRLFGEQFF; cdr3_nt: TGTGCCAGCAGTCAGACTAGGCTATTCGGTGAGCAGTTCTTC
clone_size: few; cdr3_length: 15; j_call: TRBJ2-3; v_call: TRBV6-2/TRBV6-3; d_call: TRBD2; cdr3_aa: CASRDPGLGTDTQYF; cdr3_nt: TGTGCCAGCAGAGACCCGGGACTAGGTACAGATACGCAGTATTTT
clone_size: many; cdr3_length: 14; j_call: TRBJ2-5; v_call: TRBV7-9; d_call: TRBD2; cdr3_aa: CASRRLGGNETQYF; cdr3_nt: TGTGCCAGCAGGCGCCTCGGGGGGAACGAGACCCAGTACTTC
clone_size: .; cdr3_length: 13; j_call: TRBJ1-1; v_call: TRBV12-3/TRBV12-4; d_call: .; cdr3_aa: CASTSGGETEAFF; cdr3_nt: TGTGCCAGCACCTCTGGGGGAGAGACTGAAGCTTTCTTT
clone_size: .; cdr3_length: 13; j_call: TRBJ1-2; v_call: TRBV7-2; d_call: .; cdr3_aa: CASSPNQRDGYTF; cdr3_nt: TGTGCCAGCAGCCCTAATCAGAGGGATGGCTACACCTTC
clone_size: few; cdr3_length: 15; j_call: TRBJ2-5; v_call: TRBV7-8; d_call: TRBD2; cdr3_aa: CASSLDGTSYETQYF; cdr3_nt: TGTGCCAGCAGCTTAGACGGGACTAGCTATGAGACCCAGTACTTC
clone_size: .; cdr3_length: 16; j_call: TRBJ2-2; v_call: TRBV5-1; d_call: TRBD1; cdr3_aa: CASSTTGTGVTGEMFF; cdr3_nt: TGCGCCAGCAGCACCACCGGGACAGGGGTCACCGGGGAGATGTTTTTT
clone_size: many; cdr3_length: 15; j_call: TRBJ2-3; v_call: TRBV6-5; d_call: .; cdr3_aa: CASRLGVTSTDTQYF; cdr3_nt: TGTGCCAGCCGACTAGGGGTGACTAGCACAGATACGCAGTATTTT
clone_size: few; cdr3_length: 14; j_call: TRBJ1-6; v_call: TRBV3-1; d_call: .; cdr3_aa: CASSPFSNNSPLHF; cdr3_nt: TGTGCCAGCAGCCCGTTCTCCAATAATTCACCCCTCCACTTT
clone_size: once; cdr3_length: 14; j_call: TRBJ2-5; v_call: TRBV5-1; d_call: .; cdr3_aa: CASSLARAGETQYF; cdr3_nt: TGCGCCAGCAGCTTGGCACGGGCGGGGGAGACCCAGTACTTC
clone_size: few; cdr3_length: 15; j_call: TRBJ1-1; v_call: TRBV5-1; d_call: .; cdr3_aa: CASSLVPGQNTEAFF; cdr3_nt: TGCGCCAGCAGCCTTGTTCCCGGGCAAAACACTGAAGCTTTCTTT